Listed below are T cell receptor beta chains from one sample, sequenced in a study of blood T cell repertoires in COVID-19. Data came from immunoSEQ multiplex PCR; TCRdb stores just in-frame clones and leaves some out. The data hold around 100,000 clones, with about 75% observed a single time. The sample was peripheral blood. These receptors all come from an elderly man with acute or convalescent COVID-19. Each CDR3 is given with its conserved first and last residue.

V: TRBV6-5; CDR3: CASSHTGFSSYEQYF
V: TRBV5-4; CDR3: CASSVRDRTGDGYTF
V: TRBV29-1; CDR3: CSVPISSVHYGYTF
V: TRBV3-1/TRBV3-2; CDR3: CASSPIANSAANEKLFF
V: TRBV11-2; CDR3: CASSPDAGLAKNIQYF
V: TRBV6-5; CDR3: CASRPRRDPSYEQYF
V: TRBV6-2/TRBV6-3; CDR3: CASSLQRNKISYEQYF
V: TRBV28; CDR3: CASSRGTTGELFF
V: TRBV19; CDR3: CASGLNRGINEQFF
V: TRBV6-5; CDR3: CASSFPSSPLHF
V: TRBV9; CDR3: CASSATGTPSYEQYF
V: TRBV7-9; CDR3: CASSFGNNYGYTF
V: TRBV20-1; CDR3: CSAREGHTQFF
V: TRBV5-1; CDR3: CASSLIPSGEQFF
V: TRBV5-1; CDR3: CASSSRQGASYEQYF
V: TRBV18; CDR3: CASSPKLRGAKDNEQFF
V: TRBV28; CDR3: CASSLGGGEAFF
V: TRBV10-1; CDR3: CASSESDRAPYEQYF
V: TRBV7-2; CDR3: CASSSKGGQYEQYF
V: TRBV20-1; CDR3: CSASRRASGSTDTQYF
V: TRBV5-4; CDR3: CASSLDGYEQYF
V: TRBV19; CDR3: CASSSGQGTETQYF
V: TRBV7-2; CDR3: CASSLIGGTVEQYF
V: TRBV28; CDR3: CASIKAGRNTEAFF
V: TRBV25-1; CDR3: CASSATGHYGYTF
V: TRBV7-9; CDR3: CASSPQGTNQPQHF
V: TRBV11-2; CDR3: CASSLVVGGSSGNTIYF
V: TRBV7-3; CDR3: CASSLGPGSGELFF
V: TRBV3-1/TRBV3-2; CDR3: CASSHPNGEREGLTQYF
V: TRBV29-1; CDR3: CSVDGGVGYTF
V: TRBV2; CDR3: CASRDRSGSYEQYF
V: TRBV6-5; CDR3: CASSYPGRVIYEQYF
V: TRBV28; CDR3: CASTTPWGVNYGYTF
V: TRBV28; CDR3: CASSRIRGAGGDEQYF
V: TRBV2; CDR3: CASRNLAGLTFF
V: TRBV14; CDR3: CASSPRLAGDTQYF
V: TRBV28; CDR3: CASMAGPPYEQYF
V: TRBV19; CDR3: CASSITGGYTF
V: TRBV28; CDR3: CASSSPTSEHEQFF
V: TRBV15; CDR3: CATSRAGFSTDTQYF
V: TRBV6-6; CDR3: CASRTNGRNEKLFF
V: TRBV3-1/TRBV3-2; CDR3: CASSPRGSSYNEQFF